This TCR beta chain was sequenced for a study of cytomegalovirus exposure and HLA in healthy donors. Overall study context: Counted in an early data release were about 85 million unique TCRs from HLA-typed donors. Study-wide results and caveats: Productive status was seen about 87% or about 30% of the time for most TCR beta V segments in an earlier analysis. An observed cluster of highly shared sequence variants was recorded as a likely sequencing artifact.

The primer mix had 60 Vbeta and 13 Jbeta primers. Authors' methods: Later work found 65 million to 85 million unique TCR beta chains, with 9.5 million to 14 million shared. Measured with immunoSEQ multiplex PCR; TCRdb has only the in-frame clones, and not every one. V and J calls and clone size are copied from that table; D and trimming were computed from the DNA. The table has about 120,000 clones, around 82% seen once; the top ten hold roughly 1.2%. The germline V gene encodes CDR1 SEHNR and CDR2 FQNEAQ (reference sequence). This CDR3 has 15 amino acids. This clone was seen once. Its specificity is not known.

The origin of this receptor is a female donor in good health and CMV-seronegative. The source material was PBMCs. The J gene is TRBJ2-5, the V gene TRBV7-9, with 9 bases aligning to TRBD2. TRBJ2-7 explains the end of the DNA better; the J call may be wrong. Here the CDR3 DNA reads TGTGCCAGCAGCTTAGCCCAAGCGGGAGGTGGCGAGCAGTACTTC. It translates to CASSLAQAGGGEQYF.